The TCR beta chain described here comes from a study of radiation and T cells in renal cell carcinoma (TCRdb year 2020). As for the study more broadly: A total of fewer than 55 samples underwent TCR beta sequencing, made up of roughly 26 tumors and roughly 27 peripheral blood samples. Across all 53 samples, several million unique CDR3 nucleotide sequences encoding roughly 2.7 million unique CDR3 amino acid sequences were identified.

Study-wide findings and limitations: Because pretreatment tumor biopsies were not available, the study could not determine whether clonotypes were already present within the tumor at baseline. Because only small tumor regions of approximately 1 g were available, the study did not capture intratumoral heterogeneity. Compared with control tumors, irradiated tumors had a greater number of dominant CDR3 motifs, and these motifs made up a bigger portion of the repertoire. With a single-armed trial design, the study had no way to address how radiation dose or scheduling affects the TCR repertoire. Top tumor clonotypes rose in blood from baseline to 2 weeks post-radiation, then contracted by 4 weeks, suggesting transient expansion of tumor-resident clones. Higher TCR clonality was observed in irradiated tumors than in controls, with an average of approximately 50% of the repertoire accounted for by the top 100 clonotypes, compared with about 40% in nephrectomy-only tumors.

The time point label on this specimen signifies: tumor resected at nephrectomy. Per the publication, the treatment or condition label means: 15 Gy SBRT to primary tumor, nephrectomy 4 weeks later. Samples were obtained from a clinical trial, in which 15 Gy stereotactic body radiation therapy was delivered to primary renal cell carcinomas and nephrectomy was performed 4 weeks later. Every patient had renal cell carcinoma of clear cell pathology. Tumor processing involved mechanical dissociation, digestion with collagenase/hyaluronidase at 37 degrees C, handling in gentleMACS C tubes, and storage in liquid nitrogen. Genomic DNA for TCR sequencing was prepared using the QIAamp DNA Blood Mini Kit (Qiagen). The analyses included just those samples that passed every quality control check. The junction shows trimming of 1 base on V and 3 bases on J, plus 12 bases between the germline ends. Via the germline V gene, CDR1 is SGHVS and CDR2 FNYEAQ. The CDR3 starts with the cysteine, ends with the phenylalanine, and has 15 residues. Only the CDR3 region is kept as DNA, spanning 45 bases read in frame from base 1.

The immunoSEQ kit was used, according to the manufacturer's recommendations, to generate TCR beta libraries from genomic DNA. For library preparation, a first multiplex PCR was performed with proprietary primers, followed by a second PCR in which unique barcodes were added, and bead cleanups were performed after each round. A kit-provided positive control reaction and a negative control reaction were included in every sample batch. The final libraries were assessed on an Agilent 4200 TapeStation D1000 ScreenTape, pooled by volume, and quantified by qPCR. Sequencing ran on an Illumina NextSeq500 with a MidOutput 150-cycle cartridge, using 156 Read1 and 15 Index1 cycles with kit custom primers. The pooled library was loaded at approximately 1 pM with a roughly 20% PhiX control spike-in. As for how the authors treated the data: Vendor-processed data were analyzed in R, with a clonotype defined as all T cells sharing the same CDR3 nucleotide sequence. In the clone abundance analyses, frequencies in each sample were normalized to that sample's 10,000 most abundant clones. Before analysis, public T cell clones were removed, and these numbered fewer than six per sample on average. Dominant motifs were analyzed with ImmunoMap using the PAM10 matrix, a gap penalty of 30, and a homology threshold of 0.3, and motifs with a cumulative frequency of at least 0.01 were considered dominant. An abundance difference of at least 32-fold between compartments was the criterion for calling clonotypes tumor-enriched or baseline blood-enriched. Tumor-blood repertoire similarity was measured with the Baroni-Urbani and Buser coefficient, and groups were compared using two-tailed Wilcoxon tests in R. The immuneACCESS repertoire file appears here via TCRdb, limited to in-frame rearrangements. These files lack a portion of the clones; in checked studies, under half of the deficit traces to unresolved V genes, and the cause of the others is not known. V and J calls and clone size are copied from that table; D and trimming were computed from the DNA. This sample is represented by roughly 23,000 clones; 40% to 55% of them were singletons. Roughly 17% of the sample is in the top ten clones.

Remarks on this clone: Its binding antigen is unknown. No base quality values were provided; no much bigger clone lies one nucleotide off.

Sequencing was performed on tumor tissue, taken from a patient whose treatment included radiotherapy and nephrectomy. Recombination joined TRBV7-6 with TRBJ2-5; the D gene could be TRBD1 or TRBD2, each one agreeing over 5 bases. The TCR comes from a woman between 50 and 59 years old with renal cell carcinoma. The CDR3 region: CASSLDYRGEETQYF. In nucleotide form, the sequence is TGTGCCAGCAGCTTAGATTATCGAGGGGAAGAGACCCAGTACTTC.